The 14 T cell receptor beta chains reported below all come from one sample, sequenced in a study of T cell changes during pregnancy in multiple sclerosis (dated by TCRdb to between 2018 and 2021). The library was made by the immunoSEQ multiplex PCR assay. TCRdb stores this immuneACCESS table with in-frame sequences only. Part of the clones is absent; in the studies checked, under half of the shortfall reflects unresolved V genes, and no reason is known for the rest. The sample table holds 100,000 or so clones, of which about 94% were seen once. The ten largest account for less than 2.5% of the sample. The sample consisted of peripheral blood, taken in the third trimester of pregnancy. The origin of the receptors is a female donor with multiple sclerosis, enrolled in a pregnancy study.

The V gene is TRBV4-2, the J gene TRBJ1-2, with 11 nucleotides matching TRBD1. The junction had 2 bases not matched to a gene; V was cut back by 0 bases and J by 2 bases. There are 16 residues in the CDR3. CDR1 is LGHNA, CDR2 YNFKEQ, per germline. The CDR3 coding sequence is TGTGCCAGCAGCCAAGAGGGACAGGGGGTGAACTATGGCTACACCTTC. This sequence encodes CASSQEGQGVNYGYTF.

The chain carries TRBV2 and TRBJ2-2; the D gene is possibly TRBD1 (7 bases). Germline V gene data show CDR1 as SNHLY and CDR2 as FYNNEI. The V gene lost 6 bases and the J gene lost 4 bases, with 12 bases spanning the gap. CDR3 length equals 14 residues. CDR3 nucleotide sequence: TGTGCCAGCAGGCGACAGGGAGGCACCGGGGAGCTGTTTTTT. It specifies CASRRQGGTGELFF.

The rearrangement joins TRBV4-1 to TRBJ2-7; maybe TRBD2 (5 bases). The CDR3 consists of 17 residues. Germline assignment: CDR1 MGHRA and CDR2 YSYEKL. V lost 0 bases to trimming and J lost 0 bases, with 15 bases between them. CDR3 DNA: TGCGCCAGCAGCCAAGACCCATACAGCGGAAGCTCCTACGAGCAGTACTTC. This encodes CASSQDPYSGSSYEQYF.

Here the CDR3 DNA reads TGTGCCAGCAGTGGAACTAGCCTAAGCACAGATACGCAGTATTTT. This gives the protein CASSGTSLSTDTQYF. The V call is TRBV27, the J call TRBJ2-3; D is possibly TRBD2 (6 bases). The V end lost 5 bases, the J end lost 0 bases, and 12 bases lay between the germline ends. Germline loops: CDR1 MNHEY, CDR2 SMNVEV (reference sequence). The CDR3 is made up of 15 amino acids.

The CDR3 protein is CASSLASTSTDTQYF. CDR3 DNA: TGCGCCAGCAGCTTGGCCTCGACTAGCACAGATACGCAGTATTTT. The chain employs TRBV5-1 and TRBJ2-3; no definite D call. The CDR3 length is 15 residues. Trimming pared 0 bases from V and 0 bases from J, leaving 8 bases between. Germline V lookup: CDR1 SGHRS, CDR2 YFSETQ.

The chain uses TRBV11-3 and TRBJ2-3, with a tentative D call TRBD1 (6 bases). V shed 1 base and J shed 4 bases, with 12 bases lying between them. The CDR3 spans 15 residues. CDR1 is SGHNT, CDR2 YENEEA, per germline. This chain's CDR3 is CASSLVGQKSDTQYF. The CDR3 bases are TGTGCCAGCAGCTTAGTTGGACAGAAGTCAGATACGCAGTATTTT.

The CDR3 DNA reads TGTGCCAGTAGGAGTTTAACAGAAGATACGCAGTATTTT. As protein: CASRSLTEDTQYF. This rearrangement joins TRBV19 to TRBJ2-3; D call uncertain. The CDR3 totals 13 residues. V was clipped by 6 bases and J by 5 bases, with 12 bases between them. Germline V lookup: CDR1 LNHDA, CDR2 SQIVND (reference sequence).

V and J are TRBV28 and TRBJ2-7, with TRBD1 matching over 9 bases. From germline, CDR1 is MDHEN and CDR2 SYDVKM. V shed 6 bases, J shed 6 bases, and the junction held 15 bases outside the gene matches. The CDR3 has 16 amino acids. CDR3 coding DNA: TGTGCCAGCAGCCTACGACTCGGACAGGGGCAAGTCGAGCAGTACTTC. As protein: CASSLRLGQGQVEQYF.

The rearrangement uses TRBV5-6 and TRBJ1-2; 7 bases fit TRBD1. V lost 4 bases and J lost 7; bases outside the gene matches: 10. The CDR3 sequence is 14 residues long. CDR1 is SGHDT, CDR2 YYEEEE, per germline. CDR3 amino acids: CASSTGQRLSGYTF. In DNA, the CDR3 is TGTGCCAGCAGCACGGGACAGAGGCTGTCTGGCTACACCTTC.

V and J are TRBV28 and TRBJ1-3; D is unclear. The CDR3 extends over 15 amino acids. CDR1 and CDR2 (germline): MDHEN, SYDVKM. Trimming shortened V by 4 bases and J by 0 bases, and 10 bases separated the two germline ends. This chain's CDR3 is CASSSGLNSGNTIYF. The CDR3 nucleotides are TGTGCCAGCAGTTCCGGACTGAACTCTGGAAACACCATATATTTT.

This rearrangement joins TRBV4-2 to TRBJ2-2; 8 nucleotides line up with TRBD2. This CDR3 contains 16 residues. Germline V gives CDR1 LGHNA, CDR2 YNFKEQ. Trimming took 3 bases from V and 4 from J; bases not matched to a gene: 7. CDR3 region: CASSQRAGDFTGELFF. DNA for the CDR3: TGTGCCAGCAGCCAGAGAGCGGGAGATTTCACCGGGGAGCTGTTTTTT.

V and J are TRBV2 and TRBJ1-1; weak D call: TRBD1 (5 bases). V was clipped by 9 bases and J by 3 bases, with 17 bases between them. Germline CDR1 and CDR2: SNHLY and FYNNEI. The CDR3 covers 14 residues. CDR3 bases: TGTGCCAGTGCCACCGGGGGATGGGACACTGAAGCTTTCTTT. Encoded protein: CASATGGWDTEAFF.

The table lists this clone with a count of one. The chain has TRBV28 and TRBJ2-7; D remains unclear. Between the trimmed V and J ends, which lost 6 bases and 2 bases, there was a span of 11 bases. Per germline, CDR1 MDHEN and CDR2 SYDVKM. The CDR3 loop spans 13 amino acids. CDR3 DNA sequence: TGTGCCAGCAGCCGAGTTATTCCCTACGAGCAGTACTTC. Translating gives CASSRVIPYEQYF.

This chain uses TRBV19 with TRBJ2-3; 9 positions agree with TRBD2. The CDR3 is made up of 16 amino acids. Germline V gene sequence: CDR1 LNHDA, CDR2 SQIVND (reference sequence). V lost 5 bases, J lost 2 bases, and 8 bases stayed unmatched. The CDR3 is CASSVRGGRATDTQYF. CDR3 DNA: TGTGCCAGTAGTGTTCGGGGCGGGAGGGCCACAGATACGCAGTATTTT.